Below are 20 T cell receptor beta chains sequenced from a single sample in a study of blood T cell repertoires in COVID-19. Generated by immunoSEQ multiplex PCR, the TCRdb table keeps only in-frame clones and is missing some. The table shows thousands of clones, with roughly 90% occurring only once. The sequencing input was peripheral blood. The receptors stem from a human donor with active COVID-19. The donor label of this sample is uncertain.

This clone has just a few counts. The chain couples TRBV3-1 (or the pseudogene TRBV3-2) to TRBJ1-5; D ambiguous. This CDR3 contains 13 residues. V lost 0 bases to trimming and J lost 7 bases, with 7 bases between them. Germline lookup yields CDR1 LGHDT and CDR2 YNNKEL (reference sequence). The CDR3 spells CASSQDRGQPQHF. The CDR3, as DNA: TGTGCCAGCAGCCAAGATCGAGGACAGCCCCAGCATTTT.

This rearrangement joins TRBV5-1 to TRBJ2-1; maybe TRBD2 (6 bases). This CDR3 is 13 amino acids long. V was shortened by 4 bases and J by 4 bases, with 9 bases between the two germline ends. Germline-derived CDR1 and CDR2 are SGHRS and YFSETQ. CDR3 in amino acids: CASSAGTYNEQFF. In DNA, the CDR3 is TGCGCCAGCAGCGCCGGGACTTACAATGAGCAGTTCTTC.

This rearrangement joins TRBV7-3 to TRBJ2-3; 13 bases fit TRBD2. V was pared by 5 bases and J by 7 bases, with 9 bases of the junction left unmatched. This CDR3 has 16 amino acids. CDR1 and CDR2 (germline): SGHTA, FQGTGA. The chain's CDR3 is CASSPELAGGANTQYF. The CDR3 coding sequence is TGTGCCAGCAGCCCGGAACTAGCGGGGGGGGCAAATACGCAGTATTTT.

The DNA of the CDR3 is TGTGCCAGCAGTGGGCGACAGGGAAATCAGCCCCAGCATTTT. Amino acids: CASSGRQGNQPQHF. The V and J genes are TRBV27 and TRBJ1-5; TRBD1 matches 7 bases. This CDR3 has 14 residues. Germline CDR1 MNHEY, CDR2 SMNVEV (reference sequence). Germline trimming cut 5 bases from V and 4 bases from J; bases unmatched to any gene: 5.

This chain joins TRBV4-2 and TRBJ1-1, with 10 bases that match TRBD1. The CDR3 runs 16 residues. The germline V gene encodes CDR1 LGHNA and CDR2 YNFKEQ. J was trimmed by 2 bases and V by 1 base; bases with no gene match: 4. The CDR3 DNA sequence: TGTGCCAGCAGCCAAGTGACAGGGGGCATAAACACTGAAGCTTTCTTT. Amino acids: CASSQVTGGINTEAFF.

V and J are TRBV27 and TRBJ1-2; D remains ambiguous. V lost 0 bases, J lost 8 bases, and 19 bases lay in between. The CDR3 has 16 residues. CDR1 is MNHEY and CDR2 is SMNVEV in the germline V gene (reference sequence). The CDR3 bases are TGTGCCAGCAGTTTATCCCACGGTGCGGCGTTTGACGGCTACACCTTC. Translation: CASSLSHGAAFDGYTF.

The chain has TRBV19 and TRBJ1-5, with 7 nucleotides matching TRBD1. Per the germline V gene, CDR1 is LNHDA and CDR2 is SQIVND (reference sequence). The V gene end was trimmed by 2 bases and the J gene end by 7 bases; junction bases not matched to a gene: 8. The CDR3 contains 15 residues. The CDR3: CASSIKGTAHQPQHF. CDR3 DNA: TGTGCCAGTAGTATAAAGGGGACAGCACACCAGCCCCAGCATTTT. Full variable domain (missing parts from reference TRBV19 and TRBJ1-5): DGGITQSPKYLFRKEGQNVTLSCEQNLNHDAMYWYRQDPGQGLRLIYYSQIVNDFQKGDIAEGYSVSREKKESFPLTVTSAQKNPTAFYLCASSIKGTAHQPQHFGDGTRLSIL.

This clone showed up just a few times. The chain joins TRBV7-3 to TRBJ2-1; 9 bases map to TRBD2. The V and J ends lost 2 bases and 5 bases, in that order; junction bases with no gene match: 4. Germline values: CDR1 SGHTA, CDR2 FQGTGA. This CDR3 is built from 15 residues. The CDR3 loop reads CASSLAGGPNNEQFF. CDR3 in DNA: TGTGCCAGCAGCTTAGCGGGAGGGCCCAACAATGAGCAGTTCTTC.

The chain has TRBV7-6 and TRBJ1-1; 12 bases fit TRBD1. From germline, CDR1 is SGHVS and CDR2 FNYEAQ. Trimming took 3 bases from V and 13 from J; bases not matched to a gene: 12. The CDR3 spans 15 residues. DNA of the CDR3: TGTGCCAGCAGCTTGCTTGGGGACAGGGGGCGGCCTGATTTCTTT. Translating it yields CASSLLGDRGRPDFF.

This chain links TRBV6-6 with TRBJ1-6; TRBD1 matches 8 bases. This CDR3 has 16 amino acids. Unmatched junction bases numbered 4, after V lost 2 bases and J lost 4 bases. Germline values: CDR1 MNHNY, CDR2 SVGAGI (reference sequence). CDR3 loop: CASSYTQGDYNSPLHF. The CDR3 DNA sequence: TGTGCCAGCAGTTACACACAGGGGGATTATAATTCACCCCTCCACTTT.

The chain has TRBV4-2 and TRBJ2-3; 9 bases line up with TRBD2. CDR1 is LGHNA, CDR2 YNFKEQ, per germline. The CDR3 sequence is 15 residues long. The ends lost 0 bases at V and 4 bases at J; junction bases unmatched: 2. The CDR3 sequence is CASSQDSGGADTQYF. The CDR3 nucleotides are TGTGCCAGCAGCCAAGATAGCGGGGGTGCAGATACGCAGTATTTT.

This chain joins TRBV6-5 and TRBJ2-7; no clear D gene. Trimming removed 6 bases from V and 7 bases from J, with 13 bases in between. Germline V lookup: CDR1 MNHEY, CDR2 SVGAGI. The CDR3 runs 12 residues. The CDR3 is CASRNELGEQYV. The CDR3, as DNA: TGTGCCAGCAGAAATGAACTCGGGGAGCAGTACGTC.

For the CDR3, the DNA is TGTGCCAGCAGTTACGCGGGCCCCTCCTACGAGCAGTACTTC. This sequence encodes CASSYAGPSYEQYF. The rearrangement joins TRBV6-5 to TRBJ2-7; perhaps TRBD2 as D (5 bases). The CDR3 totals 14 residues. V was cut by 2 bases and J by 0 bases, with 8 bases left in between. CDR1 is MNHEY, CDR2 SVGAGI, per germline.

The rearrangement uses TRBV12-3 or TRBV12-4 and TRBJ2-7; maybe TRBD2 (6 bases). V was shortened by 5 bases and J by 6 bases, with 11 bases between the two germline ends. The CDR3 has 12 amino acids. The CDR3 here is CASSPRAGEQYF. CDR3 DNA sequence: TGTGCCAGCAGTCCACGAGCGGGCGAGCAGTACTTC.

The chain carries TRBV28 and TRBJ1-2; 7 nucleotides align to TRBD1. J lost 7 bases, V lost 5 bases, and 7 bases had no gene match. Germline lookup yields CDR1 MDHEN and CDR2 SYDVKM. CDR3 length: 13 residues. The CDR3 DNA reads as TGTGCCAGCAGTATTGACAGGGCGGGTGGCTACACCTTC. It translates to CASSIDRAGGYTF.

The V and J genes are TRBV29-1 and TRBJ2-3; 13 bases agree with TRBD2. Germline CDR1 and CDR2: SQVTM and ANQGSEA. There are 16 residues in the CDR3. V gave up 1 base and J gave up 5 bases; unmatched junction bases: 6. CDR3 sequence reads: CSVEGGLAGDRDTQYF. For the CDR3, the DNA is TGCAGCGTTGAAGGAGGACTAGCGGGGGACCGAGATACGCAGTATTTT.

The chain recombines TRBV4-2 with TRBJ1-5; 8 bases are a match to TRBD1. Per germline, CDR1 LGHNA and CDR2 YNFKEQ. The CDR3 runs 14 residues. J was trimmed by 5 bases and V by 3 bases; bases with no gene match: 3. The CDR3 bases are TGTGCCAGCAGCCAGACGACAGGGGATCAGCCCCAGCATTTT. It encodes CASSQTTGDQPQHF.

This chain uses TRBV24-1 with TRBJ1-6, with D possibly matching TRBD1 (6 bases). Deletions cut 5 bases from V and 5 bases from J, with 9 bases between. Germline CDR1 is KGHDR and CDR2 is SFDVKD. This CDR3 is 14 amino acids long. The CDR3 here is CATSAAGDNSPLHF. CDR3 sequence (DNA): TGTGCCACCAGTGCGGCAGGGGATAATTCACCCCTCCACTTT.

The chain employs TRBV2 and TRBJ2-7; the D is unclear. CDR1 and CDR2 from the germline V gene are SNHLY and FYNNEI. Trimming left V 8 bases short and J 1 base short, with 12 bases between. The CDR3 sequence is 13 residues long. The CDR3 spells CASSGEESYEQYF. In nucleotides, the CDR3 is TGTGCCAGCTCCGGCGAGGAGTCCTACGAGCAGTACTTC.

This clone showed up just once. The rearrangement uses TRBV12-5 and TRBJ2-1, with 10 bases that match TRBD1. Germline V gene lookup returns CDR1 LGHNT and CDR2 FRNRAP. The CDR3 extends over 15 amino acids. The junction had 10 bases not matched to a gene; V was cut back by 7 bases and J by 7 bases. The CDR3 DNA reads as TGTGCTAGTGTCGCCCGGACAGGGGGTGGGAATGAGCAGTTCTTC. This gives the protein CASVARTGGGNEQFF.